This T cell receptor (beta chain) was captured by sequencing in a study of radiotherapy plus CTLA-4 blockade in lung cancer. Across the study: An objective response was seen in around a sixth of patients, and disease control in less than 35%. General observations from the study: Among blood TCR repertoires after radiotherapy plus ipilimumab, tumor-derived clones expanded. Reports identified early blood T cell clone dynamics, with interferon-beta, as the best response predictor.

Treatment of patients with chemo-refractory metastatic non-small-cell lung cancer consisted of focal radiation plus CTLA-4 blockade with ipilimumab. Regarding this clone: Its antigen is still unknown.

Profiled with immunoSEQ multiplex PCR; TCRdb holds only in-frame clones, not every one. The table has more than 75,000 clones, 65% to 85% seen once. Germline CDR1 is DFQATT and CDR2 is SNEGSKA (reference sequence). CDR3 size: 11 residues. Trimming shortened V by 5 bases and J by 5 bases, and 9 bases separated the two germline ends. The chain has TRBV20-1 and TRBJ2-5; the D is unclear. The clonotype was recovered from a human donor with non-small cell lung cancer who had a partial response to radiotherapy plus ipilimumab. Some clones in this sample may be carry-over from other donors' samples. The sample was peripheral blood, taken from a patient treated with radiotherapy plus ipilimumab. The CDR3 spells CSASLLETQYF. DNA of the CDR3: TGCAGTGCTTCCCTCCTTGAGACCCAGTACTTC.